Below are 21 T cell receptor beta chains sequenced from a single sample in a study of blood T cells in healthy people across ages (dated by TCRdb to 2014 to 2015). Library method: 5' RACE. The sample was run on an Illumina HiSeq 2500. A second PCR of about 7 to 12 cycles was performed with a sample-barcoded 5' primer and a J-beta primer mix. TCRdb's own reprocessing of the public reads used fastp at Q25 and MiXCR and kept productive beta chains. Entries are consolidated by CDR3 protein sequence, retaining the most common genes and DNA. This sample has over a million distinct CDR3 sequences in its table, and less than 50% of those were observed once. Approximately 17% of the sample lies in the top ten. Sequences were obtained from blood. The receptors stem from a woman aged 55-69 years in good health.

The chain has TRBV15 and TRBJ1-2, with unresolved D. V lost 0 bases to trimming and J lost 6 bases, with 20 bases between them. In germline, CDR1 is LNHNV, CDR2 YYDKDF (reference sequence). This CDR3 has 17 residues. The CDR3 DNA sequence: TGTGCCACCAGCAGAGATCGGACGGGAATGGATAGGAATGGCTACACCTTC. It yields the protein CATSRDRTGMDRNGYTF.

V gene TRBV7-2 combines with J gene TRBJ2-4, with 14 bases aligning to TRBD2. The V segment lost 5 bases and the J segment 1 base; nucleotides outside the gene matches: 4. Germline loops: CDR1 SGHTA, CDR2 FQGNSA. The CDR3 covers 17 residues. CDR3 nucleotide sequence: TGTGCCAGCAGCAAGACTAGCGGGAGGGGGGCCAAAAACATTCAGTACTTC. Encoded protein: CASSKTSGRGAKNIQYF.

The CDR3 region is CSAREGLAFVETQYF. The CDR3 DNA sequence: TGCAGTGCTAGAGAGGGGCTAGCTTTTGTAGAGACCCAGTACTTC. The chain carries TRBV20-1 and TRBJ2-5; D is possibly TRBD1 or TRBD2 (5 bases each). Germline V gene sequence: CDR1 DFQATT, CDR2 SNEGSKA (reference sequence). Trimming left V 0 bases short and J 4 bases short, with 15 bases between. CDR3 length: 15 amino acids.

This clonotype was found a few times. The CDR3 coding sequence is TGCAGTGCCCCCCCCACGGGGGAAAACATTCAGTACTTC. Its translation is CSAPPTGENIQYF. This chain joins TRBV20-1 and TRBJ2-4; possibly TRBD2 for D (6 bases). V lost 6 bases to trimming and J lost 5 bases, with 14 bases between them. This CDR3 is built from 13 residues. The germline CDR1 and CDR2 sequences are DFQATT and SNEGSKA (reference sequence).

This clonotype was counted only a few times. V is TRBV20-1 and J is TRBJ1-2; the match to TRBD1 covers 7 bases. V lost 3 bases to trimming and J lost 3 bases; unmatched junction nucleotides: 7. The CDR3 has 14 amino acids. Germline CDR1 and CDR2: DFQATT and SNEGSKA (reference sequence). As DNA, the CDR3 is TGCAGTGCTAGCCACTCGGACAGGCACTATGGCTACACCTTC. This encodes CSASHSDRHYGYTF.

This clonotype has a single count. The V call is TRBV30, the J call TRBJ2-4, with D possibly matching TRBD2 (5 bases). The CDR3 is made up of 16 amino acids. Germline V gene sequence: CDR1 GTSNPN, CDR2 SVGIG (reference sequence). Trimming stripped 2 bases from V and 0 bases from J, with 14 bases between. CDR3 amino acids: CAWSPPGRVAKNIQYF. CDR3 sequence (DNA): TGTGCCTGGAGTCCACCGGGAAGGGTAGCCAAAAACATTCAGTACTTC.

CDR3 in amino acids: CASSQDLIPTGEQYF. The CDR3, as DNA: TGTGCCAGCAGCCAAGACCTCATCCCGACGGGCGAGCAGTACTTC. The V gene is TRBV4-2, the J gene TRBJ2-4; D remains ambiguous. The J call is uncertain, as TRBJ2-7 better fits the DNA end. CDR3 length: 15 residues. Germline V lookup: CDR1 LGHNA, CDR2 YNFKEQ.

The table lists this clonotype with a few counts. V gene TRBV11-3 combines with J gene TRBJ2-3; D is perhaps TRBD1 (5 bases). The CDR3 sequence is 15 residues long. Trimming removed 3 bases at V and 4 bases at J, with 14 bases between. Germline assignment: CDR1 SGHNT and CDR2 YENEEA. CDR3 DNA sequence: TGTGCCAGCAGCTTGAAGGGGTACAGCTCAGATACGCAGTATTTT. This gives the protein CASSLKGYSSDTQYF.

The CDR3 DNA sequence: TGCAGTGCTGGCGACGGGAGTCCTTGGGAGCAGTTCTTC. It codes for CSAGDGSPWEQFF. The chain couples TRBV20-1 to TRBJ2-1; tentatively, D is TRBD2 (6 bases). Trimming took off 5 bases at V and 10 bases at J, with 18 bases between the two ends. The CDR3 totals 13 residues. Per germline, CDR1 DFQATT and CDR2 SNEGSKA (reference sequence).

In DNA, the CDR3 is TGTGCCACCAGTGCGGGTCCGGGACAGGGAGTTAGTGGCAATGAGCAGTACTTC. Its protein product is CATSAGPGQGVSGNEQYF. The genes are TRBV24-1 and TRBJ2-5, with 9 positions matching TRBD1. J was trimmed by 11 bases and V by 5 bases; bases with no gene match: 23. The CDR3 is 18 amino acids. The germline gives CDR1 KGHDR, CDR2 SFDVKD.

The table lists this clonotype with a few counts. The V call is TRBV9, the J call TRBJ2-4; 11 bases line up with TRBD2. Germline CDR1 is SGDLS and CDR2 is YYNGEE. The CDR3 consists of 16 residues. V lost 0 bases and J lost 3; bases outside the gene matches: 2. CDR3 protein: CASSVGGTSGKNIQYF. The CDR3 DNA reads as TGTGCCAGCAGCGTAGGGGGGACTAGCGGCAAAAACATTCAGTACTTC.

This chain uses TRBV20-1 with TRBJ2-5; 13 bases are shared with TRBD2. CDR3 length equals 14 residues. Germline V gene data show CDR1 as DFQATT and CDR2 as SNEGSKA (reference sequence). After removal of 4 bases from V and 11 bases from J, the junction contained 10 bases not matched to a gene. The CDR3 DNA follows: TGCAGTGCTAAAGGACTAGCGGGAGCTGGAGAGCAGTACTTC. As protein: CSAKGLAGAGEQYF.

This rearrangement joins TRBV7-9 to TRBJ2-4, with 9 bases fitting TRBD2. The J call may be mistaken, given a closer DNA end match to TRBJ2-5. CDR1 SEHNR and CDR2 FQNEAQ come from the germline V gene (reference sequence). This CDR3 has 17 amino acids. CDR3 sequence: CASSLNGAGGPGETQYF. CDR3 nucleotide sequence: TGTGCCAGCAGCTTAAACGGTGCGGGAGGGCCGGGAGAGACCCAGTACTTC.

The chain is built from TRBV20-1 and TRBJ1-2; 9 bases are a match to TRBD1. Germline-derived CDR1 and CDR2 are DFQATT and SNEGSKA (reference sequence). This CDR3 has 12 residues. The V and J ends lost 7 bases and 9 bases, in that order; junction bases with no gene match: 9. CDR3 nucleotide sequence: TGCAGTGTCGCGTTCGGGACAGGGCGCTACACCTTC. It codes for CSVAFGTGRYTF.

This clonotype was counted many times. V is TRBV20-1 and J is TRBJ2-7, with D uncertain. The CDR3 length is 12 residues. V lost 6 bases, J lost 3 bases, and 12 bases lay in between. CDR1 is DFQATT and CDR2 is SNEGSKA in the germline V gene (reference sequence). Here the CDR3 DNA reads TGCAGTGCCAGAATGGGGAACTACGAGCAGTACTTC. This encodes CSARMGNYEQYF.

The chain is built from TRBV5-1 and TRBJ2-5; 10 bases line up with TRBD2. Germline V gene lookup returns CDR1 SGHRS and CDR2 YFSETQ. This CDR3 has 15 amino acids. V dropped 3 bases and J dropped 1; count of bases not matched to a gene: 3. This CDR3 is CASSSGLASQETQYF. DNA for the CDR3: TGCGCCAGCAGCTCGGGACTAGCGAGCCAAGAGACCCAGTACTTC.

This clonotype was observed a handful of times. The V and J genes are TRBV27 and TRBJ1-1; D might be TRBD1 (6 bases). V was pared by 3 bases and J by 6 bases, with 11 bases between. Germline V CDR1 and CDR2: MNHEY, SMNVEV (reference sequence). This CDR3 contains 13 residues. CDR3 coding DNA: TGTGCCAGCAGTTTGGCGGCAGGGGCTGAAGCTTTCTTT. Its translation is CASSLAAGAEAFF.

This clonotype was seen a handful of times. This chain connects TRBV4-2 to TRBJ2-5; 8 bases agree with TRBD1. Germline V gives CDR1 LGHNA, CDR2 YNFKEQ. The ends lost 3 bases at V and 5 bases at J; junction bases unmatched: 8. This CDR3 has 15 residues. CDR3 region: CASSQSGTGGETQYF. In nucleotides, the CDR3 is TGTGCCAGCAGCCAGTCCGGGACAGGAGGGGAGACCCAGTACTTC.

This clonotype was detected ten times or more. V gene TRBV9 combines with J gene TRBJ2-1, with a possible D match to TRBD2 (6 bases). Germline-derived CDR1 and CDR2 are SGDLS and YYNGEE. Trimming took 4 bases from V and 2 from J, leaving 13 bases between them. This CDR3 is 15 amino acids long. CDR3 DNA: TGTGCCAGCAGCCCTCGGGACTTCCCCTACAATGAGCAGTTCTTC. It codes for CASSPRDFPYNEQFF.

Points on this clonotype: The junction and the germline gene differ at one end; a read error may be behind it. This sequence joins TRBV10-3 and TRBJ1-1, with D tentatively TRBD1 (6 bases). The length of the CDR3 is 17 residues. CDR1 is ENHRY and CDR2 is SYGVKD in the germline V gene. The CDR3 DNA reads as TGTGCCATCAGTGAGTCCCGGACAGATAATATGAATACTGAAGCTTTCTTT. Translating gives CAISESRTDNMNTEAFF.

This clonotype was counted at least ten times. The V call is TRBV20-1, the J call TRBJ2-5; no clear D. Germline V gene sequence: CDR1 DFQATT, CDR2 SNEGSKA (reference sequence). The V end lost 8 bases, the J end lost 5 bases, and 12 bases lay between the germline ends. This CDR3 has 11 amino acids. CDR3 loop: CSPLGEETQYF. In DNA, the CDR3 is TGCAGTCCCCTTGGAGAGGAGACCCAGTACTTC.